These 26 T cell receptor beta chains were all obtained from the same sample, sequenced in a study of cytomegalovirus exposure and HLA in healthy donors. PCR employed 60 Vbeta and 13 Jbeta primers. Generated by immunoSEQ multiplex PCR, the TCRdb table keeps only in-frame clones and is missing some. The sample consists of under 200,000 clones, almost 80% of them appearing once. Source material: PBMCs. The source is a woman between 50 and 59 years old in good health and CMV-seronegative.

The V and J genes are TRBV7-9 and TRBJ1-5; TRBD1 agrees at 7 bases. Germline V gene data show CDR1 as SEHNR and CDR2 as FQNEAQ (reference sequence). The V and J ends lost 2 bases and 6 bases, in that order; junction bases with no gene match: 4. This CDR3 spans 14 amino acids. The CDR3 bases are TGTGCCAGCAGCTTAACAGGGGAGGCTCAGCCCCAGCATTTT. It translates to CASSLTGEAQPQHF.

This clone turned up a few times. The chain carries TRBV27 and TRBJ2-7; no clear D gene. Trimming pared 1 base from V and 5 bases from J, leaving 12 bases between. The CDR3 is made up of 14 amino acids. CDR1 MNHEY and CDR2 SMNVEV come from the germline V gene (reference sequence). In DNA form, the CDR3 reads TGTGCCAGCAGTTTATTGTACCCCCGGGACGAGCAGTACTTC. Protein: CASSLLYPRDEQYF.

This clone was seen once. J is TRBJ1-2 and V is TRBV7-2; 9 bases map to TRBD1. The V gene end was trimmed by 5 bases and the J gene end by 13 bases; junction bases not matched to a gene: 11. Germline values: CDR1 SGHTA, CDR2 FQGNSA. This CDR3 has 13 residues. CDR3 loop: CASSPTWDRVCTF. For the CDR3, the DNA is TGTGCCAGCAGCCCTACTTGGGACAGGGTTTGCACCTTC. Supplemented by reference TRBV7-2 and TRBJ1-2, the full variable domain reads GAGVSQSPSNKVTEKGKDVELRCDPISGHTALYWYRQSLGQGLEFLIYFQGNSAPDKSGLPSDRFSAERTGGSVSTLTIQRTQQEDSAVYLCASSPTWDRVCTFGSGTRLTVV.

In DNA, the CDR3 is TGTGCCTGGAGCGGACAGGCTGGTCAGCCCCAGCATTTT. Its translation is CAWSGQAGQPQHF. The chain links TRBV30 to TRBJ1-5; TRBD1 matches 7 bases. V trimming: 3 bases; J trimming: 6 bases; junction bases outside the gene matches: 5. The CDR3 extends over 13 amino acids. The V gene's germline CDR1 is GTSNPN and CDR2 SVGIG (reference sequence).

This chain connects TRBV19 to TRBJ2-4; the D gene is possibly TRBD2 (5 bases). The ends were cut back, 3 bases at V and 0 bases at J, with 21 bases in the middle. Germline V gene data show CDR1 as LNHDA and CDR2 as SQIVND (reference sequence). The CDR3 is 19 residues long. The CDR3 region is CASSIGRIRRTVAKNIQYF. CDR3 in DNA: TGTGCCAGTAGTATCGGCCGGATAAGACGGACTGTAGCCAAAAACATTCAGTACTTC.

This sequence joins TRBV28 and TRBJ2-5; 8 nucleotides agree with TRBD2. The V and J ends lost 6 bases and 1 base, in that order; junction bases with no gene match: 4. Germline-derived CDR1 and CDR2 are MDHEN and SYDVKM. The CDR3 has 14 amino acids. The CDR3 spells CASSPGRAQETQYF. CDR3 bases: TGTGCCAGCAGCCCCGGGAGGGCCCAAGAGACCCAGTACTTC.

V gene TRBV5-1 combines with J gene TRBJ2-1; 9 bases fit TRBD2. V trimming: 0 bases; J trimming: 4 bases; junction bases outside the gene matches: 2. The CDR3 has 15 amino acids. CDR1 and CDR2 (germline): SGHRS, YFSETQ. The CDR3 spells CASSLASGAYNEQFF. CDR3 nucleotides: TGCGCCAGCAGCTTGGCTAGCGGGGCGTACAATGAGCAGTTCTTC.

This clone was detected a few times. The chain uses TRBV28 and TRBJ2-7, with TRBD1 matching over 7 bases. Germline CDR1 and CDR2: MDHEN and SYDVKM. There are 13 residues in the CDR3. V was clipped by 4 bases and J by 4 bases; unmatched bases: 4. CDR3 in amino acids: CASSSVDRYEQYF. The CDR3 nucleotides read TGTGCCAGCAGTTCAGTGGACAGGTACGAGCAGTACTTC.

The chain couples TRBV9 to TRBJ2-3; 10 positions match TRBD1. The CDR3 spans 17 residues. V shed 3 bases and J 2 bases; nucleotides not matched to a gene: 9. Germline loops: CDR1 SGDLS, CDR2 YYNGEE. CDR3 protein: CASSALPGTGATDTQYF. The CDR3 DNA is TGTGCCAGCAGCGCCCTCCCCGGGACAGGGGCCACAGATACGCAGTATTTT.

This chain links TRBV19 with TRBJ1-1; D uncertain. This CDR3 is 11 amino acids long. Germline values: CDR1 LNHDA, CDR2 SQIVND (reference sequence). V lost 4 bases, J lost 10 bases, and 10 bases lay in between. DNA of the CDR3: TGTGCCAGTAGTACTTACTTAGTAGCTTTCTTT. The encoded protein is CASSTYLVAFF.

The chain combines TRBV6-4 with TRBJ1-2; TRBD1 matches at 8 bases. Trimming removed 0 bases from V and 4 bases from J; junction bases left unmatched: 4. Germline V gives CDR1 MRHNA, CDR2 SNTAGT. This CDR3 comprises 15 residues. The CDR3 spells CASSDSAGGGYGYTF. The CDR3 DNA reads TGTGCCAGCAGTGACTCGGCAGGGGGCGGCTATGGCTACACCTTC.

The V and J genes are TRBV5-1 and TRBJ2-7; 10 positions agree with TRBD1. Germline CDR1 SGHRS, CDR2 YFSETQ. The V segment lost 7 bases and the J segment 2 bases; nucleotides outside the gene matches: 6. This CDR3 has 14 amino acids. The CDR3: CASGGGQGAYEQYF. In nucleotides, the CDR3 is TGCGCCAGCGGGGGAGGACAGGGGGCCTACGAGCAGTACTTC.

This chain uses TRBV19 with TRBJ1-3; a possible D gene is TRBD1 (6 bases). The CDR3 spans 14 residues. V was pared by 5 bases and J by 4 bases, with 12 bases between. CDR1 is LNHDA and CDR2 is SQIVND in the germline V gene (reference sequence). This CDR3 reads CASSPQGSGNTIYF. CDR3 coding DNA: TGTGCCAGTAGTCCACAGGGCTCCGGAAACACCATATATTTT.

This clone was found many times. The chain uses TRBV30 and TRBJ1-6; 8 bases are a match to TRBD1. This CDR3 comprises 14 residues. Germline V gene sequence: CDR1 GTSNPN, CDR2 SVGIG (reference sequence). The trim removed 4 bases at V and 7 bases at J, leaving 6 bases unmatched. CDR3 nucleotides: TGTGCCTGGACGGACAGGGCCGAAAATTCACCCCTCCACTTT. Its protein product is CAWTDRAENSPLHF. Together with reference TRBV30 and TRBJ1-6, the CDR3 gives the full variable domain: SQTIHQWPATLVQPVGSPLSLECTVEGTSNPNLYWYRQAAGRGLQLLFYSVGIGQISSEVPQNLSASRPQDRQFILSSKKLLLSDSGFYLCAWTDRAENSPLHFGNGTRLTVT.

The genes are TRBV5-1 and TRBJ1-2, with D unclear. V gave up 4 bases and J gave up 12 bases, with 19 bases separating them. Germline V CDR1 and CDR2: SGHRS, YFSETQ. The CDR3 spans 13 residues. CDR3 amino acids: CASSPEGRWGNTF. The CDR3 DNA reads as TGCGCCAGCAGCCCGGAGGGCAGATGGGGAAACACCTTC.

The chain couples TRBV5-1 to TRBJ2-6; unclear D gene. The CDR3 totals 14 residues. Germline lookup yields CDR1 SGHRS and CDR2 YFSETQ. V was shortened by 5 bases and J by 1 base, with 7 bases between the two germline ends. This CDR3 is CASRALSGANVLTF. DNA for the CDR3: TGCGCCAGCAGAGCCCTTTCTGGGGCCAACGTCCTGACTTTC.

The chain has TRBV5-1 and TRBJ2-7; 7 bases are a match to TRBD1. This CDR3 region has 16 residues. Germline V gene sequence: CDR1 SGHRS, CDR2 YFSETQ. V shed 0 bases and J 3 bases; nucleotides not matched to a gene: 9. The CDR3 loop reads CASSLDNRQGNYEQYF. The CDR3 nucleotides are TGCGCCAGCAGCTTGGACAATCGACAGGGAAACTACGAGCAGTACTTC.

CDR3 amino acids: CASSQDPGLAGKNEQFF. DNA of the CDR3: TGCGCCAGCAGCCAAGATCCGGGACTAGCGGGAAAAAATGAGCAGTTCTTC. The chain has TRBV4-1 and TRBJ2-1; 13 bases line up with TRBD2. V gave up 0 bases and J gave up 7 bases; unmatched junction bases: 6. CDR1 is MGHRA and CDR2 is YSYEKL in the germline V gene. The CDR3 spans 17 residues.

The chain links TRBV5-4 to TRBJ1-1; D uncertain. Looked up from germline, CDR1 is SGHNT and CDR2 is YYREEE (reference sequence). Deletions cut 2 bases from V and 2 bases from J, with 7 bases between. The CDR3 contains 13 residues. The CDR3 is CASSFDYNTEAFF. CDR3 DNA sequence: TGTGCCAGCAGCTTTGACTATAACACTGAAGCTTTCTTT. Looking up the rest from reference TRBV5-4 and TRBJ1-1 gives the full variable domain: ETGVTQSPTHLIKTRGQQVTLRCSSQSGHNTVSWYQQALGQGPQFIFQYYREEENGRGNFPPRFSGLQFPNYSSELNVNALELDDSALYLCASSFDYNTEAFFGQGTRLTVV.

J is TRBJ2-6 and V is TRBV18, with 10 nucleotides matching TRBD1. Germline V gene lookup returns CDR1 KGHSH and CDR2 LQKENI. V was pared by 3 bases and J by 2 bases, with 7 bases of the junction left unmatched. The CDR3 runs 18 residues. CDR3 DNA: TGTGCCAGCTCACCGAGGGACAGGGGATCAACTGGGGCCAACGTCCTGACTTTC. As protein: CASSPRDRGSTGANVLTF.

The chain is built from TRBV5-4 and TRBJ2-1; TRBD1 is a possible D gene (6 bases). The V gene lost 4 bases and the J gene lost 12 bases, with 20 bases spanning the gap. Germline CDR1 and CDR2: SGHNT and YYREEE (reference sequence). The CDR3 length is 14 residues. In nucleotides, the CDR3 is TGTGCCAGCAGCCCGGGCGTTGTCTGGGGGCCGCAGTTCTTC. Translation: CASSPGVVWGPQFF.

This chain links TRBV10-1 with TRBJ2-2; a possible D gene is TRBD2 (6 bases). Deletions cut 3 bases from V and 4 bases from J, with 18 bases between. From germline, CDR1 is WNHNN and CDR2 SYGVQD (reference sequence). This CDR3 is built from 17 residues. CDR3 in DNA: TGCGCCAGCAGTGACCCGCACCGGGGGTTTCGCACCGGGGAGCTGTTTTTT. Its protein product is CASSDPHRGFRTGELFF.

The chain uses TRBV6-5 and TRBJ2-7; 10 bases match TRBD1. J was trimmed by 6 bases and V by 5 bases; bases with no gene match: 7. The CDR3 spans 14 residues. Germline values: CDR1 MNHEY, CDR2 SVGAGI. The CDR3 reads CASSPGTGDFEQYF. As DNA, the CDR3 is TGTGCCAGCAGTCCCGGGACAGGGGATTTCGAGCAGTACTTC.

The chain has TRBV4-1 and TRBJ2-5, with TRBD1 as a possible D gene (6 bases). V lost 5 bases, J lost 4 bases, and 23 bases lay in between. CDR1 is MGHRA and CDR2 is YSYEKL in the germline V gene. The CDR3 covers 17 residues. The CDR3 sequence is CASSYQARTELGETQYF. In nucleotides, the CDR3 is TGCGCCAGCAGCTACCAAGCCCGGACAGAGCTCGGAGAGACCCAGTACTTC.

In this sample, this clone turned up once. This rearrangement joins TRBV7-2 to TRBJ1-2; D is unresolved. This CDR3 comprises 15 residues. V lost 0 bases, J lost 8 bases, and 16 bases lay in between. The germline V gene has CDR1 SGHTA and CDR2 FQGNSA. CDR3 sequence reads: CASSLASGPGGGYTF. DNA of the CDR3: TGTGCCAGCAGCTTAGCATCCGGTCCGGGCGGGGGCTACACCTTC.

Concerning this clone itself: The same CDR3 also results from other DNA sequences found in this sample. This CDR3 is CASSPPSGDRHEQYF. As DNA, the CDR3 is TGTGCCAGCTCACCGCCGTCGGGAGACCGACACGAGCAGTACTTC. V gene TRBV18 combines with J gene TRBJ2-7; weak D call: TRBD2 (6 bases). In germline, CDR1 is KGHSH, CDR2 LQKENI. This CDR3 is built from 15 residues. With 3 bases removed from V and 5 bases from J, the gap between germline ends came to 17 bases.